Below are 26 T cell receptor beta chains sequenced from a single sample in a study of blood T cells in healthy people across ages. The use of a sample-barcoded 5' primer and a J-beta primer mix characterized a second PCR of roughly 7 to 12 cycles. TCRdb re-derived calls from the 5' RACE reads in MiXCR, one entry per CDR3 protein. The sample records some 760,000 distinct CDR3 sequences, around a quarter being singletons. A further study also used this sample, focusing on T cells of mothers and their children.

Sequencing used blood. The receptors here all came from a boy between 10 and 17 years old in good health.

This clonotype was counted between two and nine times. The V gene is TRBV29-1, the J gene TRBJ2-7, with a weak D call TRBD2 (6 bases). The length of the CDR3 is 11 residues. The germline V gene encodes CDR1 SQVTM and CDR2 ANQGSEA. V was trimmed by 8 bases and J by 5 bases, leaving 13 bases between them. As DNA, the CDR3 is TGCAGCACGGCCCGGGGGAACGAGCAGTACTTC. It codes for CSTARGNEQYF.

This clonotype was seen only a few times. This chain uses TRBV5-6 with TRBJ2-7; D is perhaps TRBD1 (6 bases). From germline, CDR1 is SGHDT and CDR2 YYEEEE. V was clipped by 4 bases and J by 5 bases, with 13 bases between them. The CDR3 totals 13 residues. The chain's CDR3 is CASSRLQGHEQYF. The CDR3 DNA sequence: TGTGCCAGCAGCCGCTTACAGGGCCACGAGCAGTACTTC.

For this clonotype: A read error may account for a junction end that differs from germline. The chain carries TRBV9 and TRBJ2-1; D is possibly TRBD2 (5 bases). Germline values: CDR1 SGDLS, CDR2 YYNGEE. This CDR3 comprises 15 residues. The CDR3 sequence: CASSVLRERSNERFF. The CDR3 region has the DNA TGTGCCAGCAGCGTTTTAAGGGAGCGGAGTAATGAGCGGTTCTTC.

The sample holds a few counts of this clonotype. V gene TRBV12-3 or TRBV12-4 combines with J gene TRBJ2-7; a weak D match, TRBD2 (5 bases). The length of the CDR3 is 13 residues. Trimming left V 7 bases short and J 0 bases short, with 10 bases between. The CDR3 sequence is CASKLSGSYEQYF. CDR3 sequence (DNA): TGTGCCAGCAAATTAAGCGGCTCCTACGAGCAGTACTTC.

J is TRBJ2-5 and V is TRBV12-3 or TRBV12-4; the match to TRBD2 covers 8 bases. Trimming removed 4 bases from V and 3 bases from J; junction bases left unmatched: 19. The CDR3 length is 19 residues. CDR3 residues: CASSSQPELSGRPEETQYF. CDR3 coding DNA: TGTGCCAGCAGTTCCCAACCTGAACTCAGCGGGAGACCTGAAGAGACCCAGTACTTC.

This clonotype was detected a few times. CDR3 nucleotide sequence: TGCAGCGTTTCCGGGACACTAACCTACGAGCAGTACTTC. It translates to CSVSGTLTYEQYF. The V call is TRBV29-1, the J call TRBJ2-7; a weak D match, TRBD1 (6 bases). The CDR3 length is 13 residues. V was shortened by 5 bases and J by 2 bases, with 13 bases between the two germline ends. Germline CDR1 and CDR2: SQVTM and ANQGSEA.

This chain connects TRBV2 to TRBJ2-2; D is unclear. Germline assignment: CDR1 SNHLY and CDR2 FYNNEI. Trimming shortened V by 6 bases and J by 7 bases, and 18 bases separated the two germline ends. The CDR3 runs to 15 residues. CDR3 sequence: CASSSRALLGGELFF. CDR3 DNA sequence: TGTGCCAGCAGCTCTCGGGCCCTCCTGGGCGGGGAGCTGTTTTTT.

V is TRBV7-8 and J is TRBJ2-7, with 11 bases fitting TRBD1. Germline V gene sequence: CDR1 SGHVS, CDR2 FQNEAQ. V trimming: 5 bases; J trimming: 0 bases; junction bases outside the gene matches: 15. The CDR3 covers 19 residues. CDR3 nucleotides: TGTGCCAGCAGCCCGTCAGGGGGACAGGGGGATCGTCTCTCCTACGAGCAGTACTTC. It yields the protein CASSPSGGQGDRLSYEQYF.

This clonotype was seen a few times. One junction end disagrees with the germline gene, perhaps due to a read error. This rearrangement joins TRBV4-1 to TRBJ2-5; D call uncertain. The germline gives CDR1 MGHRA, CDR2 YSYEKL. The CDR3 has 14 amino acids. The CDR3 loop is CASSQPGHQEAQYF. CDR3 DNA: TGCGCCAGCAGCCAACCGGGTCACCAAGAGGCCCAGTACTTC.

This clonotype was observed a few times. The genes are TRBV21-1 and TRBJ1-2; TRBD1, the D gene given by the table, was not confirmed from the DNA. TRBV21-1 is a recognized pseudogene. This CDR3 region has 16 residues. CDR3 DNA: TGTGCCAGCAGCAAAGTTGGGGGTGAGGGGAACTATGGCTACACCTTC. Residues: CASSKVGGEGNYGYTF.

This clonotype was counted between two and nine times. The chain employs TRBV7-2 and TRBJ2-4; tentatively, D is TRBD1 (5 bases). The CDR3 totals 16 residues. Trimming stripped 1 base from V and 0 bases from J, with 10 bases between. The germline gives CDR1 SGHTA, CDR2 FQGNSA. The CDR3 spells CASSLGWGLAKNIQYF. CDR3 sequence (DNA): TGTGCCAGCAGCTTAGGGTGGGGCTTAGCCAAAAACATTCAGTACTTC.

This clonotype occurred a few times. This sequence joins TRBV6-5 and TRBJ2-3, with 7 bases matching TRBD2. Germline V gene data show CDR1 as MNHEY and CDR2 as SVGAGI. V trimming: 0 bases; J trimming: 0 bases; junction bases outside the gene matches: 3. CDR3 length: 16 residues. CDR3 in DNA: TGTGCCAGCAGTTACTCACCGGGACTAAGCACAGATACGCAGTATTTT. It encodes CASSYSPGLSTDTQYF.

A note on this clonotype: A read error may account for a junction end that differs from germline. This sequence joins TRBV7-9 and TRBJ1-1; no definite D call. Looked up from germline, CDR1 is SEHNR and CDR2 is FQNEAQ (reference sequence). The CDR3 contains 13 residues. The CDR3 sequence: CASGSRQNTEALF. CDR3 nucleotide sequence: TGTGCCAGCGGCTCCCGGCAAAACACTGAAGCTCTCTTT. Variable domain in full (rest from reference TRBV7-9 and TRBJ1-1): DTGVSQNPRHKITKRGQNVTFRCDPISEHNRLYWYRQTLGQGPEFLTYFQNEAQLEKSRLLSDRFSAERPKGSFSTLEIQRTEQGDSAMYLCASGSRQNTEALFGQGTRLTVV.

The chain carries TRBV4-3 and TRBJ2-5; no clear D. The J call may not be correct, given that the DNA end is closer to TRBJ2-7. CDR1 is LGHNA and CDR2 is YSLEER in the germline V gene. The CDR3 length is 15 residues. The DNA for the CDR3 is TGCGCCAGCAGCCAAGATCGGATAGCCACCTACGAGCAGTACTTC. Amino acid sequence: CASSQDRIATYEQYF.

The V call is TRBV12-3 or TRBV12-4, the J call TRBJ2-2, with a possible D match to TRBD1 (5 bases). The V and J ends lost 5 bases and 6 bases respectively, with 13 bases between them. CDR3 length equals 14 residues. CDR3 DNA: TGTGCCAGCAGTGGCCCAGGGTTCCCCGGGGAGCTGTTTTTT. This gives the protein CASSGPGFPGELFF.

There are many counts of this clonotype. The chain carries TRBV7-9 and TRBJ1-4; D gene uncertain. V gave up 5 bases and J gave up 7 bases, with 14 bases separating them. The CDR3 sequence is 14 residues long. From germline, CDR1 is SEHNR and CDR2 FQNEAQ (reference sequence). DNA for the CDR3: TGTGCCAGCAGCCCGGTTGGCCCACCTGAAAAACTGTTTTTT. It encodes CASSPVGPPEKLFF.

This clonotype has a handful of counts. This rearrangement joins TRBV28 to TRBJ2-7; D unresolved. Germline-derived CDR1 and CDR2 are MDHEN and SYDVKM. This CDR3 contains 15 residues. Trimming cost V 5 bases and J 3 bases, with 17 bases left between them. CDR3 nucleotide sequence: TGTGCCAGCAGTCGCCCTCTGGAGACCGACTACGAGCAGTACTTC. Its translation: CASSRPLETDYEQYF.

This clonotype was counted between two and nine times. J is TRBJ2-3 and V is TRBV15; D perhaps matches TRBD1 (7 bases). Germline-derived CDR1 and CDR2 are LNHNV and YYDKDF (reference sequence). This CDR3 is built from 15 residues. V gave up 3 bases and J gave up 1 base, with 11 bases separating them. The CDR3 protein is CATSSFRGGTDTQYF. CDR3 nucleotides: TGTGCCACCAGCAGTTTCAGGGGGGGCACAGATACGCAGTATTTT.

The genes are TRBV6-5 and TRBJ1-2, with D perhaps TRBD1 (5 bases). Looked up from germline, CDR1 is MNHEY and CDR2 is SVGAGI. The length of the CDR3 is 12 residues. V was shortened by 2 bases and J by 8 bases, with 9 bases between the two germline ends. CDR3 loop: CASSYSGHGYTF. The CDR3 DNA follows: TGTGCCAGCAGTTACAGTGGACACGGCTACACCTTC.

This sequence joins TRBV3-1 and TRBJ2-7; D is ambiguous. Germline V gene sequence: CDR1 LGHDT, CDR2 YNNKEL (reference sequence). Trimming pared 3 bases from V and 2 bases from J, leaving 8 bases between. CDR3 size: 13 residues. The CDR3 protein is CASSQLLAYEQYF. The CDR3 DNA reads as TGTGCCAGCAGCCAGCTTTTGGCCTACGAGCAGTACTTC.

CDR3 protein: CSAPTGTQETQYF. For the CDR3, the DNA is TGCAGTGCTCCGACTGGCACCCAAGAGACCCAGTACTTC. The rearrangement joins TRBV20-1 to TRBJ2-5; no clear D gene. The CDR3 is made up of 13 amino acids. The germline V and J ends were trimmed by 5 bases and 1 base, with 11 bases remaining between them. CDR1 is DFQATT, CDR2 SNEGSKA, per germline (reference sequence).

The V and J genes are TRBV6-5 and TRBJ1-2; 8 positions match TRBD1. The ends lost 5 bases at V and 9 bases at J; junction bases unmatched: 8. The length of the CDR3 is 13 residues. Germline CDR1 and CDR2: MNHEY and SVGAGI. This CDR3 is CASSQGTGGSYTF. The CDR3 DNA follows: TGTGCCAGCAGTCAGGGAACAGGGGGAAGCTACACCTTC.

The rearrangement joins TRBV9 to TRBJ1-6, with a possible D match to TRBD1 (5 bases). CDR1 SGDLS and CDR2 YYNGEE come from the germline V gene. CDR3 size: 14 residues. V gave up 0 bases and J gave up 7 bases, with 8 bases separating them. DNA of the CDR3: TGTGCCAGCAGCGTAGGGGACCTAAATTCACCCCTCCACTTT. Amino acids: CASSVGDLNSPLHF.

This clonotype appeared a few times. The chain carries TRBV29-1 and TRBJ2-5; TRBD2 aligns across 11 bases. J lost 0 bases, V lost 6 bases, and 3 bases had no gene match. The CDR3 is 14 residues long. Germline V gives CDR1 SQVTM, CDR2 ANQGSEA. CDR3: CSVGTSGNQETQYF. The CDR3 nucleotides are TGCAGCGTAGGGACTAGCGGAAACCAAGAGACCCAGTACTTC.

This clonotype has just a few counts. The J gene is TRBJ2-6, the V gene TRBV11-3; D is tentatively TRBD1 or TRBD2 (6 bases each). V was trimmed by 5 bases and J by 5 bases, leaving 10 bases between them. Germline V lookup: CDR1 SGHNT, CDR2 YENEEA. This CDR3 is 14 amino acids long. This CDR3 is CASSIGGWANVLTF. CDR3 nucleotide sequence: TGTGCCAGCAGCATAGGGGGGTGGGCCAACGTCCTGACTTTC.

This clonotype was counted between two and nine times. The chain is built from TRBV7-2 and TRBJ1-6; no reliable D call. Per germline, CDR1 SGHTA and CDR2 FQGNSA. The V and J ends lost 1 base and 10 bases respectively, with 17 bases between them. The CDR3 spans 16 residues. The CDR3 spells CASSLGYSTDDSPLHF. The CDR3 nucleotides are TGTGCCAGCAGCTTAGGGTACTCGACGGACGACTCACCCCTCCACTTT.